This TCR beta chain appears in the sequencing data of a study of early T cells in non-severe SARS-CoV-2 infection. One entry per CDR3 protein results from TCRdb running MiXCR on the 5' RACE reads. The sample includes 80,000 to 95,000 distinct CDR3 sequences, roughly 15% seen only once; the top ten take 0.58%. Germline CDR1 and CDR2: SGHKS and YYEKEE (reference sequence). This CDR3 is 15 amino acids long. V lost 4 bases to trimming and J lost 3 bases; unmatched junction nucleotides: 9. Turning to this clonotype: What it binds is unknown. A much larger clone differs by one base, so this may be a read error. Lacking the conserved final phenylalanine or tryptophan, this CDR3 likely reflects a read error.

Findings and limits, study-wide: Lookups in VDJdb leaned toward anti-spike CD8 responses and missed private and CD4 specificities.

Material: whole blood. The chain recombines TRBV5-5 with TRBJ2-5; 7 bases align to TRBD1. This receptor was identified in an adult who was a healthcare worker with PCR-confirmed SARS-CoV-2 infection or an uninfected control (not recorded which). CDR3 region: CASSIRQGVKETQYL. DNA of the CDR3: TGTGCCAGCAGCATCCGACAGGGCGTTAAAGAGACCCAGTACCTC.